The rows below give T cell receptor beta chains drawn from one sample of a study of beta chain features in type 1 diabetes. Sequenced by immunoSEQ multiplex PCR; TCRdb stores in-frame clones only, minus some. Of 150,000 to 200,000 clones in the sample, around 9.7% were seen once. The sequencing input was central memory CD4+ T cells from blood. The receptor source for this set is a woman aged 25-40 years with type 1 diabetes. Both conserved end residues are part of each CDR3. A D gene is named only where the DNA matches it firmly. The size field is filled for only some rows; it gives once, few, many or a size class.

CDR3 DNA: TGTGCCAGCACCATTGACAGAGACTATGGCTACACCTTC; CDR3 protein: CASTIDRDYGYTF; D gene: NA; V gene: TRBV28; J gene: TRBJ1-2; clone size: once
CDR3 DNA: TGTGCCAGCAGCTTACCAGAAGCAGATACGCAGTATTTT; CDR3 protein: CASSLPEADTQYF; D gene: NA; V gene: TRBV7-3; J gene: TRBJ2-3; clone size: few
CDR3 DNA: TGCAGCGTGAGAGGACTAGCGGGAGATAATGAGCAGTTCTTC; CDR3 protein: CSVRGLAGDNEQFF; D gene: TRBD2; V gene: TRBV29-1; J gene: TRBJ2-1; clone size: NA
CDR3 DNA: TGTGCCACCAGCAGAGATCAGGGAGGGGATCAGCCCCAGCATTTT; CDR3 protein: CATSRDQGGDQPQHF; D gene: NA; V gene: TRBV15; J gene: TRBJ1-5; clone size: NA
CDR3 DNA: TGTGCCAGCAGCTTAGCAGGGGTGAACACTGAAGCTTTCTTT; CDR3 protein: CASSLAGVNTEAFF; D gene: NA; V gene: TRBV7-9; J gene: TRBJ1-1; clone size: NA
CDR3 DNA: TGTGCCAGCAGACAGACAGGCCTCTCCTACGAGCAGTACTTC; CDR3 protein: CASRQTGLSYEQYF; D gene: NA; V gene: TRBV6-6; J gene: TRBJ2-7; clone size: few
CDR3 DNA: TGTGCCAGTAGTGACCGGACTACTTCTTTCTACAATGAGCAGTTCTTC; CDR3 protein: CASSDRTTSFYNEQFF; D gene: NA; V gene: TRBV19; J gene: TRBJ2-1; clone size: NA
CDR3 DNA: TGCGCCAGCAGCTTGGCCCAGGGGAATGGTGAAAAACTGTTTTTT; CDR3 protein: CASSLAQGNGEKLFF; D gene: NA; V gene: TRBV5-1; J gene: TRBJ1-4; clone size: NA
CDR3 DNA: TGTGCCAGCAGCCAAGAGACGGGGGGTGAATACGGGGAGCTGTTTTTT; CDR3 protein: CASSQETGGEYGELFF; D gene: TRBD2; V gene: TRBV4-2; J gene: TRBJ2-2; clone size: NA
CDR3 DNA: TGTGCCAGCAGCTTATTTCGACAGGGTGCCGGGGAGCTGTTTTTT; CDR3 protein: CASSLFRQGAGELFF; D gene: TRBD1; V gene: TRBV7-9; J gene: TRBJ2-2; clone size: NA
CDR3 DNA: TGTGCCAGCAGAGAACAGGTTAGCAATCAGCCCCAGCATTTT; CDR3 protein: CASREQVSNQPQHF; D gene: NA; V gene: TRBV6-1; J gene: TRBJ1-5; clone size: NA
CDR3 DNA: TGTGCCAGCAGCTTAGTCTCCGGAGATAATGAAAAACTGTTTTTT; CDR3 protein: CASSLVSGDNEKLFF; D gene: NA; V gene: TRBV11-2; J gene: TRBJ1-4; clone size: NA
CDR3 DNA: TGTGCCAGCAGTCGACAGGGAGGAAATCAGCCCCAGCATTTT; CDR3 protein: CASSRQGGNQPQHF; D gene: TRBD1; V gene: TRBV6-1; J gene: TRBJ1-5; clone size: NA
CDR3 DNA: TGTGCCAGCAGCCAAGTAGACCGGACAGGGGGCTTCACCGGCAGCTCCTACAATGAGCAGTTCTTC; CDR3 protein: CASSQVDRTGGFTGSSYNEQFF; D gene: TRBD1; V gene: TRBV4-2; J gene: TRBJ2-1; clone size: NA
CDR3 DNA: TGTGCCAGCAGCTTAACAGGGACTAGTGCCTACGAGCAGTACTTC; CDR3 protein: CASSLTGTSAYEQYF; D gene: TRBD2; V gene: TRBV7-6; J gene: TRBJ2-7; clone size: NA
CDR3 DNA: TGCGCCAGCAGCCACCCTGTAACCAGGGGAAACACTGAAGCTTTCTTT; CDR3 protein: CASSHPVTRGNTEAFF; D gene: NA; V gene: TRBV4-1; J gene: TRBJ1-1; clone size: NA
CDR3 DNA: TGCGCCAGCAGCTACCGGGACTCGCGCACAGATACGCAGTATTTT; CDR3 protein: CASSYRDSRTDTQYF; D gene: NA; V gene: TRBV5-1; J gene: TRBJ2-3; clone size: few
CDR3 DNA: TGTGCCAGCAGCTCCCGCTCTGGGGCCAACGTCCTGACTTTC; CDR3 protein: CASSSRSGANVLTF; D gene: NA; V gene: TRBV4-2; J gene: TRBJ2-6; clone size: few
CDR3 DNA: TGCAGCGTTCGGACTGGAGACACTGAAGCTTTCTTT; CDR3 protein: CSVRTGDTEAFF; D gene: NA; V gene: TRBV29-1; J gene: TRBJ1-1; clone size: NA
CDR3 DNA: TGTGCCAGCAGCACAGACGGCTACACCTTC; CDR3 protein: CASSTDGYTF; D gene: NA; V gene: TRBV6-6; J gene: TRBJ1-2; clone size: NA
CDR3 DNA: TGTGCCACCTCACCGGGACTCCTAAAAGATACGCAGTATTTT; CDR3 protein: CATSPGLLKDTQYF; D gene: NA; V gene: TRBV27; J gene: TRBJ2-3; clone size: few
CDR3 DNA: TGCGCCAGCAACGCCCCGGGTGCAGATACGCAGTATTTT; CDR3 protein: CASNAPGADTQYF; D gene: NA; V gene: TRBV5-1; J gene: TRBJ2-3; clone size: NA
CDR3 DNA: TGCGCCACCCGAGGGGGGGTTAGCACAGATACGCAGTATTTT; CDR3 protein: CATRGGVSTDTQYF; D gene: NA; V gene: TRBV10-2; J gene: TRBJ2-3; clone size: NA
CDR3 DNA: TGTGCCAGCAGCGTAGACGGACAGCTCAATCAGCCCCAGCATTTT; CDR3 protein: CASSVDGQLNQPQHF; D gene: NA; V gene: TRBV9; J gene: TRBJ1-5; clone size: NA
CDR3 DNA: TGTGCCAGCAGCCCGATTGACATGACTAGCGGGAGCTTCAAGGGGTACGAGCAGTACTTC; CDR3 protein: CASSPIDMTSGSFKGYEQYF; D gene: TRBD2; V gene: TRBV14; J gene: TRBJ2-7; clone size: NA
CDR3 DNA: TGTGCCAGTAGTGAACAGGGGATTACCCAGTACTTC; CDR3 protein: CASSEQGITQYF; D gene: TRBD1; V gene: TRBV19; J gene: TRBJ2-5; clone size: many